This TCR beta chain was identified in a study of cytomegalovirus exposure and HLA in healthy donors. Study results and caveats: Reports indicated that the classifier achieved high specificity and sensitivity in diagnosing cytomegalovirus status. Researchers left out some V segments, among them TRBV6-2 and TRBV6-3, as indistinguishable. Among the CMV-associated chains, a few were confirmed in vitro as specific for CMV antigens. Rare sequences made up most TCRs, while some public TCRs were found in many donors.

The PCR contained 60 Vbeta and 13 Jbeta primers. TCRdb's copy holds only in-frame clones and misses some; the assay was immunoSEQ multiplex PCR. This sample has around 160,000 clones, with 75% to 90% found just once. As to this clone: The antigen is not known.

Trimming cost V 2 bases and J 3 bases, with 15 bases left between them. Germline-derived CDR1 and CDR2 are SGHKS and YYEKEE (reference sequence). The CDR3 is 16 residues long. This chain joins TRBV5-5 and TRBJ2-1; TRBD1 might be the D (5 bases). Sequenced: PBMCs. This sequence was found in a woman younger than 30 in good health and CMV-seronegative. CDR3 loop: CASSFSTQGSYNEQFF. CDR3 in DNA: TGTGCCAGCAGCTTTAGTACCCAGGGAAGCTACAATGAGCAGTTCTTC.